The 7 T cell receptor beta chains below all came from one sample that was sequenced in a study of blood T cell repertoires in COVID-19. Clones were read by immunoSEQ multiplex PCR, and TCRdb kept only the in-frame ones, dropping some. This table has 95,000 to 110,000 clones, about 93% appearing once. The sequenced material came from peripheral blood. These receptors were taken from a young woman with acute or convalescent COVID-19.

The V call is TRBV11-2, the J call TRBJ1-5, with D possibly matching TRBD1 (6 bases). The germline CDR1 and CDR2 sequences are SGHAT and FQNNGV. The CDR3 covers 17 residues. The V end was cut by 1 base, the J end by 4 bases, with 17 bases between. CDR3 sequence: CASSLVGGARGNQPQHF. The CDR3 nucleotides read TGTGCCAGCAGCTTAGTAGGGGGGGCGCGTGGTAATCAGCCCCAGCATTTT.

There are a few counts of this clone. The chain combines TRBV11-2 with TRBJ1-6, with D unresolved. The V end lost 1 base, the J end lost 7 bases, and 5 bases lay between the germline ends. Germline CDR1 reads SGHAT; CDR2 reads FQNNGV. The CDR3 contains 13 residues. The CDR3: CASSLGRNSPLHF. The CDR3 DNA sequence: TGTGCCAGCAGCTTAGGCAGGAATTCACCCCTCCACTTT.

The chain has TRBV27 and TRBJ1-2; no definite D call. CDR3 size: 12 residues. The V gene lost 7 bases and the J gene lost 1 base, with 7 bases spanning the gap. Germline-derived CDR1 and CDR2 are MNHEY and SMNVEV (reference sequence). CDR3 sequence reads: CASKTGNYGYTF. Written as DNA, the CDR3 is TGTGCCAGCAAGACGGGTAACTATGGCTACACCTTC.

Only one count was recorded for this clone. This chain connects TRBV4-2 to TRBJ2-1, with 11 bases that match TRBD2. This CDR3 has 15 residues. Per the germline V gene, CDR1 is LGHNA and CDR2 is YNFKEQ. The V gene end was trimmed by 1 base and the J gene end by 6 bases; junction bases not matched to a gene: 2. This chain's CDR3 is CASSQVAGGPNEQFF. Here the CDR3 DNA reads TGTGCCAGCAGCCAAGTAGCGGGGGGGCCCAATGAGCAGTTCTTC.

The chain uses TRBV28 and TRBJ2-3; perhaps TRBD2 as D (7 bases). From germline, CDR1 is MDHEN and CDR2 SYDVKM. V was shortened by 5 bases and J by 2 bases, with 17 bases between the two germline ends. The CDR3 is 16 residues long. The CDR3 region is CASSRGGLLNTDTQYF. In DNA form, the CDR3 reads TGTGCCAGCAGTAGGGGGGGACTTCTCAACACAGATACGCAGTATTTT.

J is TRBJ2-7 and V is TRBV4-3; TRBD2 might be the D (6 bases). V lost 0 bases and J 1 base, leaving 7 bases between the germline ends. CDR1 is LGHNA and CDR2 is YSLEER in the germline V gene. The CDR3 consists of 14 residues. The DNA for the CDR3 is TGCGCCAGCAGCCAAGAGCGGGATTCCTACGAGCAGTACTTC. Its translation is CASSQERDSYEQYF.

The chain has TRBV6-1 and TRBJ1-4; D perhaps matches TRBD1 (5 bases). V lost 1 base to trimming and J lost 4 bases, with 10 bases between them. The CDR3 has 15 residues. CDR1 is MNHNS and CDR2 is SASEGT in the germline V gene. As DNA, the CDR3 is TGTGCCAGCAGTGAAGGGGGACTCAATAATGAAAAACTGTTTTTT. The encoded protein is CASSEGGLNNEKLFF.